This T cell receptor beta chain emerged from a study of control samples from healthy donors and cancer patients. Assay used: immunoSEQ multiplex PCR; TCRdb lists only in-frame clones, some missing. The data show 98,000 or so clones, with about 87% seen just once and approximately 15% held by the top ten. Germline V gene data show CDR1 as MGHRA and CDR2 as YSYEKL. CDR3 size: 12 residues. The germline V and J ends were trimmed by 3 bases and 7 bases, with 6 bases remaining between them. This sequence originates from a woman aged 70 to 79 in good health. The sequenced sample was blood. V and J are TRBV4-1 and TRBJ2-2, with D unclear. CDR3 sequence reads: CASSHTNGELFF. CDR3 in DNA: TGCGCCAGCAGCCACACCAACGGGGAGCTGTTTTTT.